This T cell receptor beta chain is drawn from a study of cytomegalovirus exposure and HLA in healthy donors. The PCR had 60 Vbeta and 13 Jbeta primers. Libraries were prepared by immunoSEQ multiplex PCR; TCRdb keeps only in-frame clonotypes and omits some of them. The table for this sample gives tens of thousands of clones. Broader study findings: A later analysis by the authors found several of the most significant clusters apparently linked to common viral pathogens.

Details on this clone: The antigen remains undetermined.

The sequence was obtained from a man aged 25 to 45 in good health and CMV-seropositive. Sequencing was carried out using PBMCs.

For the CDR3, the DNA is TGTGCCAGCAGCCCCCAGACAGGACCCTACACAGATACGCAGTATTTT. As protein: CASSPQTGPYTDTQYF. The rearrangement joins TRBV27 to TRBJ2-3, with D perhaps TRBD1 (6 bases). V dropped 6 bases and J dropped 2 bases, with 18 bases sitting between them. The CDR3 loop spans 16 amino acids. CDR1 and CDR2 from the germline V gene are MNHEY and SMNVEV (reference sequence).